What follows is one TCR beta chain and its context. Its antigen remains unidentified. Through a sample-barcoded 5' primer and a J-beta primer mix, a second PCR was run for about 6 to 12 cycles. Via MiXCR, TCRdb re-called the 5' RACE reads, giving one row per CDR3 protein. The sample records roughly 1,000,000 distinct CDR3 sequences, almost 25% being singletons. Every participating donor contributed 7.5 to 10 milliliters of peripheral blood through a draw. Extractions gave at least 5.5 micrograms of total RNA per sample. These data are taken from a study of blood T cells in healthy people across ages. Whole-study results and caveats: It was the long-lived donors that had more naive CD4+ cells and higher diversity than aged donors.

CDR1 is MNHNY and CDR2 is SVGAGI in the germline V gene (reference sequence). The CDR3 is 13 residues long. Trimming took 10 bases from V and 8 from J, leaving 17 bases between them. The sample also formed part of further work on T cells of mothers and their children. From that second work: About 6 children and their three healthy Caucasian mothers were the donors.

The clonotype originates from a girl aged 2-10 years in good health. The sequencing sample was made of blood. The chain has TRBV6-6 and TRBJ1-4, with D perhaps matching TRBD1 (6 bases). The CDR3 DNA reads TGTGCCATCAGAAACAGGGATCGGGAAAAACTGTTTTTT. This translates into CAIRNRDREKLFF.